This is a list of T cell receptor beta chains from one sample in a study of shared clonotypes between healthy human individuals. The repertoire was sequenced with immunoSEQ multiplex PCR; TCRdb's copy has only in-frame clones and lacks some. Of 2 million to 2.5 million clones in the sample, more than 80% were seen once. The sample consisted of naive CD4+ T cells from PBMCs. These receptors were obtained from a man younger than 35 in good health. Some clones in this sample may be carry-over from other donors' samples. CDR3s include the opening cysteine and the closing phenylalanine or tryptophan. A D gene is named only where the DNA matches it firmly. Expanded clones get a size class; other rows say once, few or many, or leave the size out.

cdr3_length	v_call	d_call	j_call	clone_size	cdr3_aa	cdr3_nt
11	TRBV2	.	TRBJ1-2	few	CASSVAVGYTF	TGTGCCAGCAGTGTGGCAGTTGGCTACACCTTC
17	TRBV7-2	TRBD2	TRBJ2-7	once	CASSLGGPSGSSYEQYF	TGTGCCAGCAGCTTAGGGGGTCCGAGCGGGAGTTCCTACGAGCAGTACTTC
15	TRBV19	TRBD1	TRBJ2-7	.	CASSVRQGFVLEQYF	TGTGCCAGTAGTGTAAGACAGGGTTTCGTCCTCGAGCAGTACTTC
14	TRBV19	.	TRBJ2-7	.	CASSRRTTSYEQYF	TGTGCCAGTAGCCGTAGGACTACCTCCTACGAGCAGTACTTC
15	TRBV19	.	TRBJ2-7	.	CASSEPGSRFYEQYF	TGTGCCAGTAGTGAGCCGGGATCCCGATTCTACGAGCAGTACTTC
14	TRBV27	.	TRBJ2-4	.	CASSPRVAKNIQYF	TGTGCCAGCAGCCCCCGGGTAGCCAAAAACATTCAGTACTTC
13	TRBV28	.	TRBJ2-7	once	CASSPQVLSEQYF	TGTGCCAGCAGTCCACAGGTGCTAAGCGAGCAGTACTTC
14	TRBV14	.	TRBJ1-5	.	CASSQDREGQPQHF	TGTGCCAGCAGCCAAGACAGGGAAGGTCAGCCCCAGCATTTT
16	TRBV5-1	.	TRBJ2-5	once	CASSPATGVRRETQYF	TGCGCCAGCAGCCCAGCCACAGGCGTTCGGAGGGAGACCCAGTACTTC
15	TRBV4-1	TRBD1	TRBJ1-5	.	CASSHADRGNQPQHF	TGCGCCAGCAGCCATGCGGACAGGGGCAATCAGCCCCAGCATTTT
14	TRBV6-5	.	TRBJ1-4	.	CASAGSRTNEKLFF	TGTGCCAGCGCAGGGTCGAGAACTAATGAAAAACTGTTTTTT
15	TRBV5-1	TRBD1	TRBJ2-7	.	CASSPWTGSAYEQYF	TGCGCCAGCAGCCCTTGGACAGGGTCGGCCTACGAGCAGTACTTC
15	TRBV7-3	TRBD1	TRBJ2-1	.	CASSWDRGEYNEQFF	TGTGCCAGCAGCTGGGACAGGGGGGAATACAATGAGCAGTTCTTC
14	TRBV5-4	.	TRBJ2-7	.	CASSLEGGVYEQYF	TGTGCCAGCAGCTTGGAGGGCGGGGTCTACGAGCAGTACTTC
11	TRBV13	TRBD2	TRBJ2-7	.	CASSPGGEQYF	TGTGCCAGCAGCCCGGGGGGAGAGCAGTACTTC
11	TRBV23-1	.	TRBJ2-7	.	CASSPPGEQYF	TGCGCCAGCAGTCCCCCGGGGGAGCAGTACTTC
14	TRBV5-6	TRBD1	TRBJ1-2	.	CASSTGGDFTGYTF	TGTGCCAGCAGTACAGGGGGCGATTTTACCGGCTACACCTTC
14	TRBV5-4	.	TRBJ1-2	.	CASSFRAGPYGYTF	TGTGCCAGCAGCTTTCGGGCAGGACCCTATGGCTACACCTTC
13	TRBV6-6	.	TRBJ1-2	few	CATSIADSYGYTF	TGTGCCACCTCCATAGCGGACAGTTATGGCTACACCTTC
13	TRBV27	.	TRBJ2-3	.	CASSFPSTDTQYF	TGTGCCAGCAGTTTCCCGAGCACAGATACGCAGTATTTT
19	TRBV28	TRBD1	TRBJ1-5	.	CASSLSRDRVFNSNQPQHF	TGTGCCAGCAGTTTATCCCGGGACAGGGTGTTCAATAGCAATCAGCCCCAGCATTTT
15	TRBV10-3	.	TRBJ2-2	.	CAISGPSVNTGELFF	TGTGCCATCAGTGGCCCTAGCGTAAACACCGGGGAGCTGTTTTTT
11	TRBV19	.	TRBJ1-2	.	CASSIGHGYTF	TGTGCCAGTAGTATTGGTCACGGCTACACCTTC
11	TRBV5-1	.	TRBJ2-2	.	CASSYSGELFF	TGCGCCAGCAGCTATTCGGGGGAGCTGTTTTTT
14	TRBV7-3	.	TRBJ1-1	.	CASSLRGGDTEAFF	TGTGCCAGCAGCTTAAGGGGCGGCGACACTGAAGCTTTCTTT
15	TRBV5-1	.	TRBJ1-5	.	CASSLQGLGGQPQHF	TGCGCCAGCAGCCTACAGGGTCTGGGGGGGCAGCCCCAGCATTTT
14	TRBV5-1	TRBD1	TRBJ1-1	few	CASSLGTGGTEAFF	TGCGCCAGCAGCTTGGGGACAGGGGGCACTGAAGCTTTCTTT
14	TRBV6-5	TRBD1	TRBJ1-5	.	CASSPYRGTQPQHF	TGTGCCAGCAGTCCATACAGGGGGACACAGCCCCAGCATTTT
17	TRBV5-1	TRBD1	TRBJ1-5	.	CASSTGTGGDYGQPQHF	TGCGCCAGCAGCACAGGGACAGGGGGCGATTACGGTCAGCCCCAGCATTTT
12	TRBV5-1	TRBD1	TRBJ2-1	.	CASTRGPYEQFF	TGCGCCAGCACCAGGGGGCCGTATGAGCAGTTCTTC
16	TRBV7-6	.	TRBJ1-4	.	CASSSAPPGTNEKLFF	TGTGCCAGCAGCTCCGCTCCTCCGGGAACTAATGAAAAACTGTTTTTT
11	TRBV20-1	TRBD2	TRBJ2-1	.	CSASHREGQFF	TGCAGTGCCAGCCACCGGGAGGGTCAGTTCTTC
13	TRBV18	.	TRBJ2-7	.	CASSPQGRYEQYF	TGTGCCAGCTCACCCCAGGGCAGGTACGAGCAGTACTTC
16	TRBV19	TRBD2	TRBJ2-7	.	CASNRSSGISSYEQYF	TGTGCCAGTAATCGGTCTAGCGGTATTAGCTCCTACGAGCAGTACTTC
14	TRBV27	TRBD1	TRBJ2-7	.	CASSTGQGRNEQYF	TGTGCCAGCAGTACGGGACAGGGGCGTAACGAGCAGTACTTC
15	TRBV5-4	.	TRBJ2-7	.	CASSFSGARGGEQYF	TGTGCCAGCAGCTTCAGCGGGGCCAGGGGAGGCGAGCAGTACTTC
13	TRBV6-4	.	TRBJ2-1	.	CASSDRRFGEQFF	TGTGCCAGCAGTGACAGGAGGTTCGGTGAGCAGTTCTTC
14	TRBV28	.	TRBJ2-5	.	CASSLTGLGKTQYF	TGTGCCAGCAGCTTAACAGGGCTCGGCAAGACCCAGTACTTC
15	TRBV6-4	.	TRBJ1-2	once	CASKVSPTSNYGYTF	TGTGCCAGCAAGGTGTCCCCGACCAGTAACTATGGCTACACCTTC
15	TRBV19	.	TRBJ1-4	.	CASSIPFKTEEKLFF	TGTGCCAGTAGTATTCCTTTCAAGACGGAAGAAAAACTGTTTTTT
14	TRBV30	.	TRBJ2-3	.	CAWSVRAGWDTQYF	TGTGCCTGGAGTGTAAGGGCAGGGTGGGATACGCAGTATTTT
16	TRBV19	TRBD2	TRBJ2-1	.	CASTPLAGAPYNEQFF	TGTGCCAGTACCCCGCTAGCGGGAGCCCCTTACAATGAGCAGTTCTTC
18	TRBV4-1	TRBD1	TRBJ2-5	.	CASSQVWNRGNRLETQYF	TGCGCCAGCAGCCAAGTATGGAACAGGGGGAACCGGTTGGAGACCCAGTACTTC
16	TRBV5-1	TRBD2	TRBJ2-1	.	CASSFGLAGIYNEQFF	TGCGCCAGCAGCTTTGGACTAGCGGGAATATACAATGAGCAGTTCTTC
14	TRBV30	.	TRBJ2-3	.	CAFERGRRKDTQYF	TGTGCCTTTGAAAGGGGACGTCGGAAGGATACGCAGTATTTT
16	TRBV28	TRBD1	TRBJ2-1	.	CASSSNRGEVRNEQFF	TGTGCCAGCAGTTCCAACAGGGGCGAGGTTAGGAATGAGCAGTTCTTC
16	TRBV4-2	.	TRBJ2-5	.	CASSQDLGTRRETQYF	TGTGCCAGCAGCCAAGATCTGGGGACCCGCCGCGAGACCCAGTACTTC
16	TRBV4-1	.	TRBJ1-2	once	CASSTQSGTLNYGYTF	TGCGCCAGCAGCACCCAATCCGGGACGCTAAACTATGGCTACACCTTC